This passage covers 31 T cell receptor beta chains from one sample sequenced in a study of post-analysis software for immune sequencing data. Study-level findings and limits: Comparison of patients with controls showed 4 to 6 TRBV segments more frequent in patients, TRBV5-6, TRBV5-1 and TRBV20-1 among them.

TCR beta cDNA libraries had unique molecular identifiers. In TCRdb, the PCR reads were re-called with MiXCR into one record per CDR3 protein. The table records approximately 440,000 distinct CDR3 sequences, roughly 46% of them present only once. Their specific antigens are unknown. Sequenced input: blood. All receptors derive from a girl between 10 and 17 years old with multiple sclerosis.

This chain connects TRBV20-1 to TRBJ2-4, with TRBD1 matching 8 bases. The DNA end is a closer match to TRBJ2-7, so the J assignment may be wrong. Germline CDR1 is DFQATT and CDR2 is SNEGSKA (reference sequence). This CDR3 has 14 residues. CDR3 sequence: CSAPETTGDYEQYF. The CDR3 coding sequence is TGCAGTGCTCCAGAAACGACAGGGGACTACGAGCAGTACTTC.

The CDR3: CSARPPFGTGKNIQYF. The CDR3, as DNA: TGCAGTGCTAGACCCCCCTTTGGGACAGGGAAGAACATTCAGTACTTC. The chain links TRBV20-1 to TRBJ2-4, with TRBD1 identical over 9 bases. Trimming at V came to 2 bases and at J to 7 bases, leaving 12 bases not matched to a gene. Germline V gene sequence: CDR1 DFQATT, CDR2 SNEGSKA (reference sequence). The CDR3 runs 16 residues.

The chain uses TRBV4-1 and TRBJ2-3; TRBD2 matches at 7 bases. After removal of 1 base from V and 4 bases from J, the junction contained 5 bases not matched to a gene. From germline, CDR1 is MGHRA and CDR2 YSYEKL. There are 15 residues in the CDR3. The CDR3 here is CASSQGWGGADTQYF. Here the CDR3 DNA reads TGCGCCAGCAGCCAAGGCTGGGGGGGAGCAGATACGCAGTATTTT.

This clonotype was counted a few times. This chain connects TRBV10-3 to TRBJ2-7; TRBD2 agrees at 14 bases. V gave up 3 bases and J gave up 3 bases; unmatched junction bases: 4. The CDR3 has 16 residues. Germline CDR1 is ENHRY and CDR2 is SYGVKD. The CDR3 DNA is TGTGCCATCAGTGAAGGGACTAGCGGGAGTGGCTACGAGCAGTACTTC. As protein: CAISEGTSGSGYEQYF.

The chain carries TRBV28 and TRBJ2-7, with TRBD2 identical over 7 bases. The ends lost 6 bases at V and 1 base at J; junction bases unmatched: 9. This CDR3 has 15 amino acids. Germline V gene lookup returns CDR1 MDHEN and CDR2 SYDVKM. For the CDR3, the DNA is TGTGCCAGCAGACAGACGGGGACTACATCCTACGAGCAGTACTTC. Protein product: CASRQTGTTSYEQYF.

CDR3 coding DNA: TGCGCCAGCAGCTGGAAGGGGCAAGAGACCCAGTACTTC. As protein: CASSWKGQETQYF. The rearrangement links TRBV5-1 to TRBJ2-5; possible D gene TRBD1, 5 bases. Germline CDR1 and CDR2: SGHRS and YFSETQ. This CDR3 has 13 residues. The germline V and J ends were trimmed by 3 bases and 2 bases, with 8 bases remaining between them.

The table lists this clonotype with a few counts. The V call is TRBV6-5, the J call TRBJ2-1; 9 positions agree with TRBD2. Trimming cost V 2 bases and J 4 bases; bases outside gene matches: 12. This CDR3 contains 18 residues. The V gene's germline CDR1 is MNHEY and CDR2 SVGAGI. CDR3 bases: TGTGCCAGCAGTTACCTTCGCATGGCGGGAGGGTCTTACAATGAGCAGTTCTTC. It codes for CASSYLRMAGGSYNEQFF.

In this sample, this clonotype turned up a few times. The rearrangement links TRBV7-9 to TRBJ2-1; 11 bases are a match to TRBD2. CDR1 SEHNR and CDR2 FQNEAQ come from the germline V gene (reference sequence). The CDR3 is made up of 16 amino acids. J lost 4 bases, V lost 5 bases, and 7 bases had no gene match. Written as DNA, the CDR3 is TGTGCCAGCAGCCCGGTAGCGGGAGGGGCGTACAATGAGCAGTTCTTC. Protein sequence: CASSPVAGGAYNEQFF.

The chain recombines TRBV4-2 with TRBJ2-5, with 14 bases matching TRBD2. With V trimmed by 4 bases and J by 2 bases, 9 bases remained unmatched. Germline V CDR1 and CDR2: LGHNA, YNFKEQ. The length of the CDR3 is 18 residues. CDR3 coding DNA: TGTGCCAGCAGCCCCGGACTAGCGGGAGGCCATAAACAAGAGACCCAGTACTTC. It is translated as CASSPGLAGGHKQETQYF.

This clonotype occurred a few times. The rearrangement joins TRBV4-1 to TRBJ2-7; D is uncertain. The ends were cut back, 0 bases at V and 4 bases at J, with 13 bases in the middle. This CDR3 region has 15 residues. Germline-derived CDR1 and CDR2 are MGHRA and YSYEKL. CDR3 coding DNA: TGCGCCAGCAGCCAAGATCAGTTACCCTCTTACGAGCAGTACTTC. Amino acids: CASSQDQLPSYEQYF.

This clonotype was seen more than once but under ten times. This CDR3 is CSVDVTLNTEAFF. For the CDR3, the DNA is TGCAGCGTTGACGTAACCTTGAACACTGAAGCTTTCTTT. This chain joins TRBV29-1 and TRBJ1-1; D gene ambiguous. The ends were cut back, 3 bases at V and 0 bases at J, with 8 bases in the middle. This CDR3 spans 13 amino acids. Germline CDR1 and CDR2: SQVTM and ANQGSEA.

This clonotype has only a few counts. The genes are TRBV2 and TRBJ2-7, with 8 nucleotides matching TRBD1. The CDR3 runs to 14 residues. V trimming: 3 bases; J trimming: 2 bases; junction bases outside the gene matches: 3. From germline, CDR1 is SNHLY and CDR2 FYNNEI. The CDR3, as DNA: TGTGCCAGCAGTGAGTACAGGGGGGCCTACGAGCAGTACTTC. Amino acid sequence: CASSEYRGAYEQYF.

A few counts support this clonotype. The rearrangement joins TRBV12-3 or TRBV12-4 to TRBJ2-1; 7 positions agree with TRBD1. The end of the DNA aligns better with TRBJ2-7, so the J call may be wrong. The CDR3 loop spans 14 amino acids. CDR3 nucleotides: TGTGCCCTCCTTGCTCGGGACAGTGCCTACGAGCAGTACTTC. Protein product: CALLARDSAYEQYF.

The chain uses TRBV12-3 or TRBV12-4 and TRBJ2-1; 8 nucleotides agree with TRBD1. J gave up 4 bases and V 5 bases, and 4 bases lay outside the gene matches. The CDR3 contains 14 residues. The CDR3 bases are TGTGCCAGCAGTGACCGGGACAGGTACAATGAGCAGTTCTTC. Amino acid sequence: CASSDRDRYNEQFF.

Only a few counts were recorded for this clonotype. This chain links TRBV28 with TRBJ2-1; TRBD2 matches 10 bases. CDR3 length: 15 residues. Germline assignment: CDR1 MDHEN and CDR2 SYDVKM. V was clipped by 8 bases and J by 6 bases; unmatched bases: 10. CDR3 loop: CASGTLAGVGNEQFF. CDR3 coding DNA: TGTGCCAGCGGGACTCTAGCGGGAGTAGGCAATGAGCAGTTCTTC. Drawing the rest from reference TRBV28 and TRBJ2-1, the complete variable domain is DVKVTQSSRYLVKRTGEKVFLECVQDMDHENMFWYRQDPGLGLRLIYFSYDVKMKEKGDIPEGYSVSREKKERFSLILESASTNQTSMYLCASGTLAGVGNEQFFGPGTRLTVL.

This clonotype was seen only a few times. V usage is TRBV7-3 and J usage is TRBJ2-7; TRBD2 agrees at 7 bases. The CDR3 covers 14 residues. Germline V gene sequence: CDR1 SGHTA, CDR2 FQGTGA. V shed 5 bases, J shed 5 bases, and the junction held 9 bases outside the gene matches. The CDR3 region has the DNA TGTGCCAGCAGCCCCGTGGGGGGGAGCAACGAGCAGTACTTC. Amino acids: CASSPVGGSNEQYF.

Only a few counts were recorded for this clonotype. The V gene is TRBV12-3 or TRBV12-4, the J gene TRBJ1-5; D ambiguous. The CDR3 contains 13 residues. The V and J ends lost 3 bases and 7 bases respectively, with 10 bases between them. DNA for the CDR3: TGTGCCAGCAGTTTGGGAAAATTGCAGCCCCAGCATTTT. This sequence encodes CASSLGKLQPQHF.

The chain has TRBV10-3 and TRBJ1-1; 7 nucleotides align to TRBD1. The length of the CDR3 is 13 residues. Germline loops: CDR1 ENHRY, CDR2 SYGVKD. V dropped 4 bases and J dropped 4; count of bases not matched to a gene: 3. Here the CDR3 DNA reads TGTGCCATCAGTGGGTACAGGGGCACTGAAGCTTTCTTT. Translated, it gives CAISGYRGTEAFF.

The genes are TRBV6-1 and TRBJ2-1, with 11 bases lining up with TRBD2. CDR3 length: 16 residues. Per the germline V gene, CDR1 is MNHNS and CDR2 is SASEGT. The junction had 8 bases not matched to a gene; V was cut back by 4 bases and J by 6 bases. This chain's CDR3 is CASSAPTSGSTNEQFF. The CDR3 bases are TGTGCCAGCAGTGCACCAACTAGCGGGAGTACCAATGAGCAGTTCTTC.

This sequence joins TRBV9 and TRBJ2-1; 9 bases match TRBD2. J lost 5 bases, V lost 0 bases, and 6 bases had no gene match. This CDR3 has 16 amino acids. Germline CDR1 SGDLS, CDR2 YYNGEE. The CDR3 DNA reads TGTGCCAGCAGCGTAGCTACAGCGGGAGGAGACAATGAGCAGTTCTTC. Amino acid sequence: CASSVATAGGDNEQFF.

The genes are TRBV20-1 and TRBJ2-3; no firm D call. The CDR3 length is 12 residues. V was shortened by 3 bases and J by 5 bases, with 9 bases between the two germline ends. Germline-derived CDR1 and CDR2 are DFQATT and SNEGSKA (reference sequence). CDR3 sequence (DNA): TGCAGTGCTAGCCCGCAGTTAGATACGCAGTATTTT. It encodes CSASPQLDTQYF.

The rearrangement joins TRBV6-1 to TRBJ2-5; unclear D gene. The V end lost 4 bases, the J end lost 2 bases, and 8 bases lay between the germline ends. This CDR3 comprises 13 residues. Germline loops: CDR1 MNHNS, CDR2 SASEGT. The CDR3 nucleotides read TGTGCCAGCAGTGGTCCGGTTCAAGAGACCCAGTACTTC. It codes for CASSGPVQETQYF.

The CDR3, as DNA: TGTGCCAGCAGTCTTACTAGTGCCGACAATGAGCAGTTCTTC. It is translated as CASSLTSADNEQFF. V is TRBV2 and J is TRBJ2-1; D perhaps matches TRBD2 (5 bases). CDR1 SNHLY and CDR2 FYNNEI come from the germline V gene. CDR3 length equals 14 residues. Trimming stripped 5 bases from V and 5 bases from J, with 13 bases between. Full variable domain (remainder filled in from reference TRBV2 and TRBJ2-1): EPEVTQTPSHQVTQMGQEVILRCVPISNHLYFYWYRQILGQKVEFLVSFYNNEISEKSEIFDDQFSVERPDGSNFTLKIRSTKLEDSAMYFCASSLTSADNEQFFGPGTRLTVL.

This chain uses TRBV12-3 or TRBV12-4 with TRBJ2-3; D remains ambiguous. Trimming removed 5 bases from V and 5 bases from J, with 11 bases in between. CDR3 length equals 13 residues. The CDR3 DNA is TGTGCCAGCAGTCACTCCCCGAAAGATACGCAGTATTTT. It specifies CASSHSPKDTQYF.

This clonotype was counted ten times or more. This chain connects TRBV5-1 to TRBJ2-1; the match to TRBD2 covers 11 bases. Germline CDR1 reads SGHRS; CDR2 reads YFSETQ. There are 14 residues in the CDR3. After removal of 2 bases from V and 9 bases from J, the junction contained 4 bases not matched to a gene. CDR3 nucleotide sequence: TGCGCCAGCAGCTTTCTAGCGGGAGGTGCTGAGCAGTTCTTC. Protein sequence: CASSFLAGGAEQFF.

This clonotype has only a few counts. This chain uses TRBV13 with TRBJ2-1; D tentatively fits TRBD1 or TRBD2 (6 bases each). There are 16 residues in the CDR3. The V gene's germline CDR1 is PRHDT and CDR2 FYEKMQ (reference sequence). V was clipped by 5 bases and J by 8 bases, with 22 bases between them. CDR3 nucleotides: TGTGCCAGCAGCACCGGCCGAGGGGGGCCTATGGATGAGCAGTTCTTC. As protein: CASSTGRGGPMDEQFF.

This clonotype was counted between two and nine times. J is TRBJ2-7 and V is TRBV27; D ambiguous. The CDR3 sequence is 12 residues long. The V and J ends lost 5 bases and 6 bases respectively, with 11 bases between them. Germline CDR1 reads MNHEY; CDR2 reads SMNVEV (reference sequence). The CDR3 here is CASSLTGSEQYF. The CDR3 DNA is TGTGCCAGCAGTCTCACCGGGTCCGAGCAGTACTTC.

The chain is built from TRBV13 and TRBJ2-1; D possibly uses TRBD1 or TRBD2 (5 bases each). Germline loops: CDR1 PRHDT, CDR2 FYEKMQ (reference sequence). V was clipped by 1 base and J by 4 bases, with 11 bases between them. This CDR3 has 15 residues. CDR3 nucleotide sequence: TGTGCCAGCAGCTTAGAAGGGACCGATTACAATGAGCAGTTCTTC. Protein sequence: CASSLEGTDYNEQFF.

For the CDR3, the DNA is TGCAGCGTTGGTGGACAGCTAACCCCTAGCACAGATACGCAGTATTTT. As protein: CSVGGQLTPSTDTQYF. The V and J genes are TRBV29-1 and TRBJ2-3; tentatively, D is TRBD1 (6 bases). The CDR3 length is 16 residues. The germline gives CDR1 SQVTM, CDR2 ANQGSEA. V lost 4 bases and J lost 0, with 17 bases in between.

The chain recombines TRBV4-1 with TRBJ1-1; perhaps TRBD1 as D (5 bases). Germline CDR1 MGHRA, CDR2 YSYEKL. Trimming stripped 1 base from V and 7 bases from J, with 16 bases between. CDR3 length: 15 residues. CDR3 protein: CASSQGDRGSGEAFF. The CDR3 DNA sequence: TGCGCCAGCAGCCAAGGAGACAGAGGGAGTGGTGAAGCTTTCTTT.

This clonotype was observed a few times. The chain links TRBV10-3 to TRBJ2-1; 9 bases match TRBD2. From germline, CDR1 is ENHRY and CDR2 SYGVKD. V was pared by 7 bases and J by 5 bases, with 9 bases of the junction left unmatched. The CDR3 length is 15 residues. CDR3 in amino acids: CAITPGLATDNEQFF. CDR3 in DNA: TGTGCCATCACCCCAGGACTAGCGACTGACAATGAGCAGTTCTTC.